This record concerns one T cell receptor (beta chain) sequence. The record originates from a study of blood T cell repertoires in COVID-19. Study details: The United States, Italy and Spain supplied acute and convalescent COVID-19 samples.

The CDR3 extends over 16 amino acids. The trim removed 4 bases at V and 0 bases at J, leaving 2 bases unmatched. The germline gives CDR1 SEHNR, CDR2 FQNEAQ (reference sequence). This table comes from immunoSEQ multiplex PCR, and its TCRdb copy is limited to in-frame clones, with some not included. The sample consists of about 150,000 clones, 65% to 90% of them appearing once. Sequenced: peripheral blood. This chain uses TRBV7-9 with TRBJ2-5; TRBD2 matches 13 bases. The sequence was obtained from a woman between 50 and 59 years old in a cohort sampled during active or convalescent COVID-19. DNA for the CDR3: TGTGCCAGCAGCTCCGGACTAGCGGGGGACCAAGAGACCCAGTACTTC. Translated: CASSSGLAGDQETQYF.